The rows below give T cell receptor beta chains drawn from one sample of a study of cytomegalovirus exposure and HLA in healthy donors. Assay used: immunoSEQ multiplex PCR; TCRdb lists only in-frame clones, some missing. The table has under 140,000 clones, 80% to 85% seen once. The sample consisted of PBMCs. These receptors were collected from a woman in her sixties in good health and CMV-seropositive. CDR3s include the opening cysteine and the closing phenylalanine or tryptophan. D genes are given only for firm matches. Rows give clone size only sometimes, using once, few, many, or a class for an expanded clone.

d_call	v_call	clone_size	j_call	cdr3_nt	cdr3_aa
.	TRBV7-9	.	TRBJ2-7	TGTTCCAGCAGCAAAGACACCTCCTACGAGCAGTACTTC	CSSSKDTSYEQYF
TRBD2	TRBV11-3	.	TRBJ2-7	TGTGCCAGCAGCCGGGGACTAGCGGGAGTCTACGAGCAGTACTTC	CASSRGLAGVYEQYF
TRBD1	TRBV6-5	.	TRBJ1-1	TGTGCCAGCAGTTACTCGGACAGGGGGTTTGACACTGAAGCTTTCTTT	CASSYSDRGFDTEAFF
.	TRBV14	.	TRBJ2-1	TGTGCCAGCAGCCATGAGATAAGGCAGTTCTTC	CASSHEIRQFF
TRBD1	TRBV7-6	few	TRBJ1-5	TGTGCCAGCAGCTTAGGACAGGGTATTGGCAATCAGCCCCAGCATTTT	CASSLGQGIGNQPQHF
TRBD2	TRBV19	once	TRBJ2-1	TGTGCCAGTAGTATTGGGACTAGCAGCTACAATGAGCAGTTCTTC	CASSIGTSSYNEQFF
TRBD2	TRBV18	.	TRBJ2-1	TGTGCCAGCTCACCACGAGCGGGAACGGACAATGAGCAGTTCTTC	CASSPRAGTDNEQFF
.	TRBV7-2	.	TRBJ1-2	TGTGCCAGCAGCCCTGGGGCAGGGGAGAACTATGGCTACACCTTC	CASSPGAGENYGYTF
.	TRBV20-1	.	TRBJ2-3	TGCAGTGCTACTCGAGATACGCAGTATTTT	CSATRDTQYF
TRBD2	TRBV27	.	TRBJ2-2	TGTGCCAGCAGTTTACTGGGACTAGCGGGAGATCGTACCGGGGAGCTGTTTTTT	CASSLLGLAGDRTGELFF
.	TRBV28	.	TRBJ1-1	TGTGCCAGCAGTTATGCAGGGCCACATGAAGCTTTCTTT	CASSYAGPHEAFF
.	TRBV6-1	.	TRBJ1-1	TGTGCCAGCAGCCTAGTAGGGGGGGGCACTGAAGCTTTCTTT	CASSLVGGGTEAFF
.	TRBV28	.	TRBJ1-3	TGTGCCAGCAGTCCCGAGCGGGGGTCCTCTGGAAACACCATATATTTT	CASSPERGSSGNTIYF
.	TRBV2	.	TRBJ1-5	TGTGCCAGCAGCCTGTTGCAGTTCAATCAGCCCCAGCATTTT	CASSLLQFNQPQHF
TRBD1	TRBV29-1	.	TRBJ2-5	TGCAGCGTTTTAAGGGACAGCCTGGAAAAAGAGACCCAGTACTTC	CSVLRDSLEKETQYF
.	TRBV4-2	.	TRBJ2-6	TGTGCCAGCAGCCAAGACAGGGCAACTGGGGCCAACGTCCTGACTTTC	CASSQDRATGANVLTF
TRBD1	TRBV11-1	.	TRBJ2-7	TGTGCCAGCAGCCCGCGGGACAGGATAAGAATCGAGCAGTACTTC	CASSPRDRIRIEQYF
.	TRBV7-2	.	TRBJ2-7	TGTGCCAGCAGCCCTCTCACAGGGACCTACGAGCAGTACTTC	CASSPLTGTYEQYF
TRBD2	TRBV19	.	TRBJ2-3	TGTGCCAGTAGTTTCGAATCCCTAGCGGGAGGGATCACAGATACGCAGTATTTT	CASSFESLAGGITDTQYF
TRBD1	TRBV19	.	TRBJ1-1	TGTGCCAGTAGTATAGCCGGGACAGGGGGCACTGAAGCTTTCTTT	CASSIAGTGGTEAFF
.	TRBV12-5	.	TRBJ1-5	TGTGCTAGTGGTTTGAACGTAGCCGGAATGGGGCCCCAGCATTTT	CASGLNVAGMGPQHF
.	TRBV7-9	.	TRBJ1-2	TGTTCCAGCAGCTTAGAACAGGGTGGTGGCTACACCTTC	CSSSLEQGGGYTF
TRBD1	TRBV7-9	.	TRBJ1-1	TGTTCCAGCAGCAGACCCCAGGGGGCGGCGGGTGAAGCTTTCTTT	CSSSRPQGAAGEAFF
TRBD1	TRBV7-9	.	TRBJ1-2	TGTTCCAGCAGCGCCGGACAGGGGTACTATGGCTACACCTTC	CSSSAGQGYYGYTF